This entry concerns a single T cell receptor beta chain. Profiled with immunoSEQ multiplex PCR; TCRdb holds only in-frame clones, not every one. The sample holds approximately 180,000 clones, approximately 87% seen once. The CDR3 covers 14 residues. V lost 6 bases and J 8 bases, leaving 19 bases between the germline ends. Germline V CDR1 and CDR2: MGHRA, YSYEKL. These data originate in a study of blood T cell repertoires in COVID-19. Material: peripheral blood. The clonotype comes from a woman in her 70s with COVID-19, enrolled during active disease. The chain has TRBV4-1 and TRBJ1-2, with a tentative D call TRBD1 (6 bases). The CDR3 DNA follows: TGCGCCAGCAGTCCGTCGGGGGGGGCGCGCGGCTACACCTTC. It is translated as CASSPSGGARGYTF.